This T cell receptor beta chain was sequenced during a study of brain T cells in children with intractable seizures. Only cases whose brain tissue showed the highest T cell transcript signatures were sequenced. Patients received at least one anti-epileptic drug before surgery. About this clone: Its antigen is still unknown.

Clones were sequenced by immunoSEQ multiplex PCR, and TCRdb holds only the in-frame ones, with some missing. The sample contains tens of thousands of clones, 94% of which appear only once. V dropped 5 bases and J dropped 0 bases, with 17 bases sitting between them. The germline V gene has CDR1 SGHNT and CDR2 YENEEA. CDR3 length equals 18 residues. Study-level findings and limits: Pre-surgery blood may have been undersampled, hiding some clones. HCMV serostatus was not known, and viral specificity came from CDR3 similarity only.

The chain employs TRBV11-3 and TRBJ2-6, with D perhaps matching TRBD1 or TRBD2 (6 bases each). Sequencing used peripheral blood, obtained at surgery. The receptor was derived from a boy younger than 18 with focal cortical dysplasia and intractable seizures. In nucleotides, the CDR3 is TGTGCCAGCAGCCCCCAAGGGGGGAGGTCCTCTGGGGCCAACGTCCTGACTTTC. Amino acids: CASSPQGGRSSGANVLTF.